Each of the 14 T cell receptor beta chains below was sequenced from the same sample in a study of T cells in Graves' hyperthyroidism and ophthalmopathy. Amplified TCR beta CDR3 regions came from RNA transcripts. Using the HTBI primer set, a first-round RT-PCR was run on the TCR CDR3. TCRdb processed the multiplex PCR reads anew with MiXCR; each CDR3 protein has one entry. This table has roughly 170,000 distinct CDR3 sequences, around 15% appearing once. Sequenced sample: blood. These receptor sequences come from a woman in her forties or fifties with Graves' hyperthyroidism.

This clonotype was found many times. The J gene is TRBJ1-2, the V gene TRBV6-1, with 10 nucleotides matching TRBD1. This CDR3 has 13 residues. Germline lookup yields CDR1 MNHNS and CDR2 SASEGT. V trimming: 4 bases; J trimming: 7 bases; junction bases outside the gene matches: 3. CDR3 loop: CASSGQGAGGYTF. CDR3 bases: TGTGCCAGCAGTGGACAGGGGGCCGGTGGCTACACCTTC.

This clonotype was found many times. V usage is TRBV20-1 and J usage is TRBJ2-7; 7 positions agree with TRBD1. The CDR3 consists of 13 residues. Germline values: CDR1 DFQATT, CDR2 SNEGSKA (reference sequence). The V gene end was trimmed by 6 bases and the J gene end by 2 bases; junction bases not matched to a gene: 7. In DNA, the CDR3 is TGCAGTGCCTTTAGTGGGACAGCCTACGAGCAGTACTTC. Translation: CSAFSGTAYEQYF.

The sample holds many counts of this clonotype. The chain links TRBV4-1 to TRBJ1-1, with D perhaps TRBD1 (5 bases). Germline V gene data show CDR1 as MGHRA and CDR2 as YSYEKL. This CDR3 has 16 residues. V lost 0 bases to trimming and J lost 1 base, with 12 bases between them. The CDR3 DNA is TGCGCCAGCAGCCAAGATTCGAACAGGCCGAACACTGAAGCTTTCTTT. This gives the protein CASSQDSNRPNTEAFF.

The CDR3 loop is CASSPTGGDSPLHF. CDR3 in DNA: TGTGCCAGCAGCCCGACAGGGGGTGATTCACCCCTCCACTTT. The chain is built from TRBV7-3 and TRBJ1-6; 9 bases agree with TRBD1. The CDR3 spans 14 residues. Germline V gene data show CDR1 as SGHTA and CDR2 as FQGTGA. With V trimmed by 5 bases and J by 8 bases, 4 bases remained unmatched.

This clonotype was seen at least ten times. V usage is TRBV6-1 and J usage is TRBJ2-2; D remains unclear. The CDR3 is 15 amino acids. Germline CDR1 MNHNS, CDR2 SASEGT. V was trimmed by 5 bases and J by 4 bases, leaving 14 bases between them. The CDR3 DNA reads as TGTGCCAGCAGTCCTGATCGGTTAGGCACCGGGGAGCTGTTTTTT. Its protein is CASSPDRLGTGELFF.

This clonotype was detected many times. The chain links TRBV6-1 to TRBJ1-1; TRBD1 might be the D (5 bases). V lost 6 bases and J 1 base, leaving 15 bases between the germline ends. CDR3 length equals 15 residues. Germline CDR1 MNHNS, CDR2 SASEGT. CDR3 protein: CASRPQDTQNTEAFF. The CDR3 bases are TGTGCCAGCAGACCCCAGGACACACAGAACACTGAAGCTTTCTTT.

This clonotype was found many times. V gene TRBV6-1 combines with J gene TRBJ1-1; D is perhaps TRBD1 (5 bases). V shed 6 bases and J shed 3 bases, with 26 bases lying between them. CDR3 size: 18 residues. Looked up from germline, CDR1 is MNHNS and CDR2 is SASEGT. CDR3 protein: CASSRAWIRRSSDTEAFF. The CDR3 region has the DNA TGTGCCAGCAGCAGGGCATGGATCCGGCGGTCGTCGGACACTGAAGCTTTCTTT.

This clonotype was picked up many times. The chain employs TRBV4-1 and TRBJ2-7; TRBD1 matches 11 bases. This CDR3 has 15 amino acids. Germline assignment: CDR1 MGHRA and CDR2 YSYEKL. V was pared by 4 bases and J by 4 bases, with 6 bases of the junction left unmatched. The CDR3 loop is CASSRDRGRVYEQYF. The DNA for the CDR3 is TGCGCCAGCAGCCGGGACAGGGGGAGAGTTTACGAGCAGTACTTC.

This clonotype occurred many times. The CDR3: CASSLSSFSNQPQHF. DNA of the CDR3: TGTGCCAGCAGCCTGTCCAGCTTTAGCAATCAGCCCCAGCATTTT. J is TRBJ1-5 and V is TRBV6-1; D is uncertain. The CDR3 is made up of 15 amino acids. Per the germline V gene, CDR1 is MNHNS and CDR2 is SASEGT. V was pared by 6 bases and J by 0 bases, with 12 bases between.

This clonotype was detected many times. J is TRBJ2-7 and V is TRBV3-1; 8 bases are shared with TRBD2. Trimming took 7 bases from V and 0 from J; bases not matched to a gene: 5. Germline V gives CDR1 LGHDT, CDR2 YNNKEL (reference sequence). The CDR3 spans 14 residues. The CDR3: CASTERGSSYEQYF. Here the CDR3 DNA reads TGTGCCAGCACCGAGCGGGGGAGCTCCTACGAGCAGTACTTC.

The chain uses TRBV27 and TRBJ1-2, with D unclear. Between the trimmed V and J ends, which lost 6 bases and 8 bases, there was a span of 13 bases. This CDR3 has 12 residues. Germline lookup yields CDR1 MNHEY and CDR2 SMNVEV (reference sequence). The CDR3 nucleotides are TGTGCCAGCAGAGCACAAGGTCGGGGCTACACCTTC. The encoded protein is CASRAQGRGYTF.

This clonotype was detected ten times or more. This sequence joins TRBV5-1 and TRBJ1-2; 8 bases are shared with TRBD1. In germline, CDR1 is SGHRS, CDR2 YFSETQ. Losses at the gene ends were 5 bases for V and 4 bases for J; bases not matched to a gene: 7. This CDR3 has 14 residues. The CDR3 DNA sequence: TGCGCCAGCAGAGGCCTGACAGGGGCCTATGGCTACACCTTC. It codes for CASRGLTGAYGYTF.

This clonotype was seen many times. V and J are TRBV7-2 and TRBJ2-7, with D perhaps being TRBD1 or TRBD2 (5 bases each). Germline loops: CDR1 SGHTA, CDR2 FQGNSA. The CDR3 length is 15 residues. The V gene lost 6 bases and the J gene lost 1 base, with 16 bases spanning the gap. The CDR3 coding sequence is TGTGCCAGCAGTTTACCGGGGACCGCTTCCTACGAGCAGTACTTC. It codes for CASSLPGTASYEQYF.

CDR3: CASSPNRAGDGYTF. DNA for the CDR3: TGTGCCAGCTCACCAAATAGGGCAGGCGATGGCTACACCTTC. V usage is TRBV18 and J usage is TRBJ1-2; no reliable D call. CDR1 is KGHSH, CDR2 LQKENI, per germline. The CDR3 is 14 amino acids. Trimming left V 2 bases short and J 6 bases short, with 13 bases between. Using reference TRBV18 and TRBJ1-2 for the parts outside the CDR3, the full variable domain is NAGVMQNPRHLVRRRGQEARLRCSPMKGHSHVYWYRQLPEEGLKFMVYLQKENIIDESGMPKERFSAEFPKEGPSILRIQQVVRGDSAAYFCASSPNRAGDGYTFGSGTRLTVV.